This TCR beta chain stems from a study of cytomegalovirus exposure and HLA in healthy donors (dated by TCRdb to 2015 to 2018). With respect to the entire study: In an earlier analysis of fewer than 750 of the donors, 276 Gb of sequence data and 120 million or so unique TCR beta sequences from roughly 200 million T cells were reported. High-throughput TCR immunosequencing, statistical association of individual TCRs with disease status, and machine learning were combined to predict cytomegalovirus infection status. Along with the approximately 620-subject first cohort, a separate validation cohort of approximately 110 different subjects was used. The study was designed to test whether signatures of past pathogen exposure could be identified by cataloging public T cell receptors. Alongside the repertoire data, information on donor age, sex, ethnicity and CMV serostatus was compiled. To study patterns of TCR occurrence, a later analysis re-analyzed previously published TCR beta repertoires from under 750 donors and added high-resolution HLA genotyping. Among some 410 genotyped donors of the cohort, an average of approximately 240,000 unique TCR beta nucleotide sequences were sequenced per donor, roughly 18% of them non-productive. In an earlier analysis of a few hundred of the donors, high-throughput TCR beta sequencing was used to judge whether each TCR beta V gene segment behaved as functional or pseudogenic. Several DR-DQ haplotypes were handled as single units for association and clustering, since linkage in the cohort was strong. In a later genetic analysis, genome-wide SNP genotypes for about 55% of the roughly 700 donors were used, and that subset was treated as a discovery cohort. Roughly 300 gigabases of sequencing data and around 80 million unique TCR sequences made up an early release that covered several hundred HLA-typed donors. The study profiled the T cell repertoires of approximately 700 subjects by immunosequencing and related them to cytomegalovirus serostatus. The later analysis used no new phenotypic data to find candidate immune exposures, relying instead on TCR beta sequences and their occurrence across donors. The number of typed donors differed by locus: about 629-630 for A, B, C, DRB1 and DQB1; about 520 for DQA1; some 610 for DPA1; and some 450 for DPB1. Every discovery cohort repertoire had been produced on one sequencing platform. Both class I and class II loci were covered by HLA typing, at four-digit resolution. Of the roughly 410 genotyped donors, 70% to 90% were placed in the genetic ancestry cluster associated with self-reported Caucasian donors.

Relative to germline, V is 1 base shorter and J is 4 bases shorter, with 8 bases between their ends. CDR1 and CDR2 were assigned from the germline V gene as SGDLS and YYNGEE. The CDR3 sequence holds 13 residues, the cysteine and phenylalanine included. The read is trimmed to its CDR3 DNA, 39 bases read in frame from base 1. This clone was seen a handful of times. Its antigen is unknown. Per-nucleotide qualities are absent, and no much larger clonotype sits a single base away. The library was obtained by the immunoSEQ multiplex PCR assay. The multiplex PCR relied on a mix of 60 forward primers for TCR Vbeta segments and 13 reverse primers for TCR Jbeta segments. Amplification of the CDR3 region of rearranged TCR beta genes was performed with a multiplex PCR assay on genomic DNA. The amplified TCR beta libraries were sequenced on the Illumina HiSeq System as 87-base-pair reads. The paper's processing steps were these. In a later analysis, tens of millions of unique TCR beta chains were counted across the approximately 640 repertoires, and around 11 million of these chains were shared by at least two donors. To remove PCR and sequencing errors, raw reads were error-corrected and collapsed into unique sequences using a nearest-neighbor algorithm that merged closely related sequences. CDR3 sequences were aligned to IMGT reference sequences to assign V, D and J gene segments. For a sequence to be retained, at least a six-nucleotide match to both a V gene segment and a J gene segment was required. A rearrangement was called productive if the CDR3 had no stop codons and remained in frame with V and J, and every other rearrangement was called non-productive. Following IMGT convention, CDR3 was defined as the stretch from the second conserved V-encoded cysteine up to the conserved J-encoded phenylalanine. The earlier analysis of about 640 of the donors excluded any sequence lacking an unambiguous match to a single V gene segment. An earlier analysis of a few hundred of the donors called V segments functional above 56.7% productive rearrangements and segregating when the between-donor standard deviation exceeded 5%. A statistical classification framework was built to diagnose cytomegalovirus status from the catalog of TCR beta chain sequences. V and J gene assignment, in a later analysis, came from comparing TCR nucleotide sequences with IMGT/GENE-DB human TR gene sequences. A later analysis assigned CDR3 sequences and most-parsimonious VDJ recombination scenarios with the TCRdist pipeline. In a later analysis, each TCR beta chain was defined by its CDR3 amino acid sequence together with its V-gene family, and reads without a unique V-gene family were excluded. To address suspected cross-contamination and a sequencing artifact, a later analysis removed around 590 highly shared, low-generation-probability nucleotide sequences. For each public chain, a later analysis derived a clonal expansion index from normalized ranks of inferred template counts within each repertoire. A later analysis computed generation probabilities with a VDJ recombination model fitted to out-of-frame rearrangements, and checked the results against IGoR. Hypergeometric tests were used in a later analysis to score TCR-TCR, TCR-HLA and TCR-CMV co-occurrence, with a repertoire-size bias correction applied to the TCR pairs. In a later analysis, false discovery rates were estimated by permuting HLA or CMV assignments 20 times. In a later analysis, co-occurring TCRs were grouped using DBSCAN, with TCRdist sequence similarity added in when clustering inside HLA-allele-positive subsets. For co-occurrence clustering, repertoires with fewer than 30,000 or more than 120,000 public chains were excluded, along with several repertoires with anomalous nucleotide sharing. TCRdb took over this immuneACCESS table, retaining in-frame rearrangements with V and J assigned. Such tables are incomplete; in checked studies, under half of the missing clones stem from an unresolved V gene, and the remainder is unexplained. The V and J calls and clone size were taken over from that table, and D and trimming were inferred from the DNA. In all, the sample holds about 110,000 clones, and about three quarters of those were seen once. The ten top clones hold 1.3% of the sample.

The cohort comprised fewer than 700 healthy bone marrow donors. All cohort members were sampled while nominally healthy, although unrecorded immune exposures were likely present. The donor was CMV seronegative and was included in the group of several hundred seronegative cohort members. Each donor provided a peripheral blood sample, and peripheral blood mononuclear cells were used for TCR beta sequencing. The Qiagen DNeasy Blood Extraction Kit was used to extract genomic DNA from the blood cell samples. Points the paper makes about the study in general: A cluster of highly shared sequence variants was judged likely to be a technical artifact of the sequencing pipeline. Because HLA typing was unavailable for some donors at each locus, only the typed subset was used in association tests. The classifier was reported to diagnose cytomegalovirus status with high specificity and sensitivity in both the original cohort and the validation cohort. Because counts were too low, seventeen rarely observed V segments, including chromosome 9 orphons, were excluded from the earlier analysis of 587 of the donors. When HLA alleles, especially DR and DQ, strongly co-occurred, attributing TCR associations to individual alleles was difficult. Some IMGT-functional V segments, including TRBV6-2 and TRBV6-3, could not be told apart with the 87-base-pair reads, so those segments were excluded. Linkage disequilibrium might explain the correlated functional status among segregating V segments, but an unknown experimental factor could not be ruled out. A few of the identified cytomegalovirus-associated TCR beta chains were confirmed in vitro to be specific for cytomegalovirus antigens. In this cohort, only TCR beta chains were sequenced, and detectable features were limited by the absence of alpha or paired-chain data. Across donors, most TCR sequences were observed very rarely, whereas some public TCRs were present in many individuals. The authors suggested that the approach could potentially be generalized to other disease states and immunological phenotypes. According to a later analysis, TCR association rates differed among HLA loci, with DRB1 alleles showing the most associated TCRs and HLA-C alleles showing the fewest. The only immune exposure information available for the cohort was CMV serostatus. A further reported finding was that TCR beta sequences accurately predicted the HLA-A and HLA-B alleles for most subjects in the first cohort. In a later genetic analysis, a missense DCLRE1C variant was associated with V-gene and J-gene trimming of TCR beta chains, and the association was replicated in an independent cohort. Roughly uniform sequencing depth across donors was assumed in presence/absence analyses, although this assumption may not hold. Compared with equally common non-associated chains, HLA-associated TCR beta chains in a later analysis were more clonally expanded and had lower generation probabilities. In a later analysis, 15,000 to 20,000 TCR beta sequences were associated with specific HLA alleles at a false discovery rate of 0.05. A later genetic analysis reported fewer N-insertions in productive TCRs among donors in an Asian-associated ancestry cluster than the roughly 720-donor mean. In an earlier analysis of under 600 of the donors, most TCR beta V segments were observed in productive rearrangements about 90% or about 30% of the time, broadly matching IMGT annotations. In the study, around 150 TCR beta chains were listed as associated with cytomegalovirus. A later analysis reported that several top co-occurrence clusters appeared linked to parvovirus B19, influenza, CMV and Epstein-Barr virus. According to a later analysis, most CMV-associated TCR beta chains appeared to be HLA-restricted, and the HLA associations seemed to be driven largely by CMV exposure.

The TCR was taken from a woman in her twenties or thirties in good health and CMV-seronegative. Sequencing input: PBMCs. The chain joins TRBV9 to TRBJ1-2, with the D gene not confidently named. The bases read TGTGCCAGCAGCGTAAGAGACACCTATGGCTACACCTTC. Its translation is CASSVRDTYGYTF.